This T cell receptor (beta chain) was recovered during a study of shared clonotypes between healthy human individuals. Using immunoSEQ multiplex PCR, the repertoire was profiled, and TCRdb retains in-frame clones only, with some absent. The table lists 1,500,000 or so clones, roughly 96% of them singletons. Donors comprised only Caucasian adults living in Nashville, Tennessee. Naive CD4+ cells were CD45RA-selected; the remaining cells were memory. The CDR3 is 15 amino acids. From germline, CDR1 is MNHEY and CDR2 SVGAGI. Losses at the gene ends were 5 bases for V and 5 bases for J; bases not matched to a gene: 10. Study-level points and caveats: Apart from blood, nothing was sampled; tissue repertoires likely differ. Shared across a few donors were about 4.8% of the naive CD4 clonotypes.

Turning to this clone: Antigen specificity is unknown.

This clonotype was sampled from a man between 25 and 39 years old in good health. The V gene is TRBV6-5, the J gene TRBJ2-5, with 8 positions matching TRBD2. The specimen was naive CD4+ T cells sorted from blood. Stated subset: CD45RA+ positively selected. CDR3 loop: CASSARGGLRETQYF. The CDR3 DNA is TGTGCCAGCAGTGCCCGGGGGGGTCTCAGGGAGACCCAGTACTTC.